Sequencing of this TCR beta chain was carried out in a study of early stage breast cancer tumors. Each sample had two DNA replicates, 0.5 to 0.65 ug blood or roughly 1.5 ug tissue. The table came from immunoSEQ multiplex PCR; TCRdb's copy has only in-frame clones and leaves some out. This table holds approximately 54,000 clones, just under 80% found once. CDR3 size: 14 residues. The V and J ends lost 5 bases and 9 bases, in that order; junction bases with no gene match: 7. Germline V gene data show CDR1 as SEHNR and CDR2 as FQNEAQ (reference sequence). Material: blood. The V and J genes are TRBV7-9 and TRBJ1-2, with 12 bases fitting TRBD1. The receptor comes from a person aged 35-50 years with breast cancer. The CDR3 loop is CASSPTGTGGSYTF. CDR3 bases: TGTGCCAGCAGCCCTACCGGGACAGGGGGCAGCTACACCTTC. The full variable domain, completed using reference TRBV7-9 and TRBJ1-2, is DTGVSQNPRHKITKRGQNVTFRCDPISEHNRLYWYRQTLGQGPEFLTYFQNEAQLEKSRLLSDRFSAERPKGSFSTLEIQRTEQGDSAMYLCASSPTGTGGSYTFGSGTRLTVV.